Listed below are T cell receptor beta chains from one sample, sequenced in a study of radiotherapy plus CTLA-4 blockade in lung cancer. Some clones are missing from TCRdb's copy, which holds only in-frame ones; the method was immunoSEQ multiplex PCR. Among tens of thousands of clones, 60% to 80% were seen once, and the ten largest hold about 3.1%. The sequencing used peripheral blood, collected from a patient treated with radiotherapy plus ipilimumab. The receptors shown here come from a human donor with non-small cell lung cancer who had a complete response to radiotherapy plus ipilimumab. The CDR3 runs from the conserved cysteine through the conserved F or W. Each record gives: D gene, clone size, J gene, V gene, CDR3 DNA, CDR3 protein. A D gene is named only where the DNA matches it firmly. Expanded clones get a size class; other rows say once, few or many, or leave the size out.

. | . | TRBJ1-3 | TRBV6-5 | TGTGCCAGCAGTCTGGACATGTCTGGAAACACCATATATTTT | CASSLDMSGNTIYF
. | . | TRBJ1-1 | TRBV7-2 | TGTGCCAGCAGCCCAACAGTGATGAACACTGAAGCTTTCTTT | CASSPTVMNTEAFF
TRBD1 | . | TRBJ1-2 | TRBV30 | TGTGCCTGGAAGGTGCAGGGGGTCTATGGCTACACCTTC | CAWKVQGVYGYTF
TRBD1 | few | TRBJ1-5 | TRBV9 | TGTGCCAGCAGCGTAGGGGACAGGGAGAATCAGCCCCAGCATTTT | CASSVGDRENQPQHF
TRBD1 | once | TRBJ1-6 | TRBV7-2 | TGTGCCAGCAGAACGGACAGGGTAGGCAATTCACCCCTCCACTTT | CASRTDRVGNSPLHF
. | . | TRBJ2-5 | TRBV18 | TGTGCCAGCTCACCTCGGAGGGGTCAAGAGACCCAGTACTTC | CASSPRRGQETQYF
. | . | TRBJ1-2 | TRBV5-1 | TGCGCCAGCAGCTTGGGGCAGGGGAGAGGCTACACCTTC | CASSLGQGRGYTF
. | . | TRBJ2-2 | TRBV5-4 | TGTGCCAGCAGCGTAACTAGTTTAAGCGGGGAGCTGTTTTTT | CASSVTSLSGELFF
TRBD2 | . | TRBJ2-3 | TRBV6-6 | TGTGCCAGCAGTAAACTAGCGGGTACGCAGTATTTT | CASSKLAGTQYF
TRBD1 | . | TRBJ1-1 | TRBV25-1 | TGTGCCAGCAAGGTGACAGGGGGCACTGAAGCTTTCTTT | CASKVTGGTEAFF
. | . | TRBJ2-7 | TRBV10-3 | TGTGCCATCAGTGAGTCAGTCGGGGGCTCCTACGAGCAGTACTTC | CAISESVGGSYEQYF
TRBD1 | . | TRBJ1-3 | TRBV30 | TGTGCCTGGAAGAGACAGGGGGCGAGTGGAAACACCATATATTTT | CAWKRQGASGNTIYF
. | . | TRBJ1-2 | TRBV18 | TGTGCCAGCTCACCACAGGGGTACTATGGCTACACCTTC | CASSPQGYYGYTF
. | . | TRBJ1-1 | TRBV4-1 | TGCGCCAGCAGCCAAGTTAGCGAGGGAAGGAACACTGAAGCTTTCTTT | CASSQVSEGRNTEAFF
TRBD1 | medium-sized | TRBJ1-1 | TRBV9 | TGTGCCAGCAGCGTAGGGGGACAGATGAACACTGAAGCTTTCTTT | CASSVGGQMNTEAFF
. | . | TRBJ1-1 | TRBV28 | TGTGCCAGCAGCCAACCCAGGGTCGACACTGAAGCTTTCTTT | CASSQPRVDTEAFF
TRBD1 | . | TRBJ2-7 | TRBV19 | TGTGCCAGTAGTCCCGGGACAGGGAGCTCCTACGAGCAGTACTTC | CASSPGTGSSYEQYF
. | once | TRBJ2-3 | TRBV6-1 | TGTGCCAGCAGCGACCGGACAGAGGCAGATACGCAGTATTTT | CASSDRTEADTQYF
. | . | TRBJ1-5 | TRBV6-6 | TGTGCCAGCACCAACGTGCGGGTCCCGGGTCAGCCCCAGCATTTT | CASTNVRVPGQPQHF
TRBD2 | . | TRBJ2-5 | TRBV7-3 | TGTGCCAGCAGCTTAATGGGCGGGGGGGCCCAAGAGACCCAGTACTTC | CASSLMGGGAQETQYF
TRBD1 | . | TRBJ1-5 | TRBV30 | TGTGCCTGGAGTGTCGGGACAGGGAACTGGGGCAATCAGCCCCAGCATTTT | CAWSVGTGNWGNQPQHF
. | . | TRBJ1-5 | TRBV10-3 | TGTGCCATCAGTGAGCCAAGCCAGGGCTCACAGCCCCAGCATTTT | CAISEPSQGSQPQHF
TRBD2 | . | TRBJ2-7 | TRBV18 | TGTGCCAGCTCACAGCGACACGGACTAGCGGGGGGGAGCTCCTACGAGCAGTACTTC | CASSQRHGLAGGSSYEQYF
TRBD1 | . | TRBJ2-2 | TRBV19 | TGTGCCAGTAGTACCCCGACAGGGACGAACACCGGGGAGCTGTTTTTT | CASSTPTGTNTGELFF
. | . | TRBJ2-2 | TRBV19 | TGTGCCAGTAGTATAGGTATGGCTTACACCGGGGAGCTGTTTTTT | CASSIGMAYTGELFF
TRBD1 | . | TRBJ2-7 | TRBV12-5 | TGTGCTAGTGGTTGGGACAGAGGTTACGAGCAGTACTTC | CASGWDRGYEQYF
. | . | TRBJ2-2 | TRBV2 | TGTGCCAGCAATTACAGGGAGAACACCGGGGAGCTGTTTTTT | CASNYRENTGELFF
TRBD2 | . | TRBJ2-1 | TRBV11-2 | TGTGCCAGCAGCCCCCAGCTGCCGAGCGGGGGGGCGGGGAATGAGCAGTTCTTC | CASSPQLPSGGAGNEQFF
. | . | TRBJ2-1 | TRBV6-1 | TGTGCCAGCAATCGGGGGAGCTCCTACAATGAGCAGTTCTTC | CASNRGSSYNEQFF
. | . | TRBJ1-6 | TRBV5-1 | TGCGCCAGCAGCTCCCAGGCAGGTTCAAATTCACCCCTCCACTTT | CASSSQAGSNSPLHF
TRBD2 | . | TRBJ2-1 | TRBV5-3 | TGTGCCAGAAGCTTGAGGGGACTAGCGGGAACATATGAGCAGTTCTTC | CARSLRGLAGTYEQFF
TRBD1 | . | TRBJ2-7 | TRBV7-2 | TGTGCCAGCAGCCAACAGGGACAGGGTCTACACGAGCAGTACTTC | CASSQQGQGLHEQYF
TRBD1 | . | TRBJ1-1 | TRBV28 | TGTGCCAGCAGTTTAGGGACAGAGGAAGCTTTCTTT | CASSLGTEEAFF
TRBD1 | . | TRBJ2-2 | TRBV18 | TGTGCCAGCCCACCGTTCACTCGGGACAGGGGGACCGGGGAGCTGTTTTTT | CASPPFTRDRGTGELFF
. | . | TRBJ1-1 | TRBV7-8 | TGTGCCAGCAGCCCGATGAGCGTCACTGAAGCTTTCTTT | CASSPMSVTEAFF
. | . | TRBJ2-5 | TRBV5-1 | TGCGCCAGCAGCCAGGGGTTAGAGACCCAGTACTTC | CASSQGLETQYF
TRBD2 | once | TRBJ2-1 | TRBV30 | TGTGCCTCCACGCAACTAGCGGGGGGGAGCTCCTACAATGAGCAGTTCTTC | CASTQLAGGSSYNEQFF
TRBD1 | . | TRBJ1-6 | TRBV6-6 | TGTGCCAGCAGACGGACAGGGAGGGACTCACCCCTCCACTTT | CASRRTGRDSPLHF
TRBD1 | . | TRBJ1-2 | TRBV12-5 | TGTGCTAGTGGTGCCGGGACAGGGGTTGGCTACACCTTC | CASGAGTGVGYTF
. | once | TRBJ2-3 | TRBV18 | TGTGCCAGCTCACCAAGTCTAGCAGATACGCAGTATTTT | CASSPSLADTQYF
TRBD1 | . | TRBJ1-2 | TRBV11-2 | TGTGCCAGCAGCTCCCCTAAGGGGACAGGGGCTGGCTACACCTTC | CASSSPKGTGAGYTF
TRBD2 | . | TRBJ2-5 | TRBV5-6 | TGTGCCAGCAGCTTAGCGGGAGGGGCAGAGACCCAGTACTTC | CASSLAGGAETQYF
TRBD1 | . | TRBJ1-3 | TRBV5-1 | TGCGCCAGCAGCGAACAGGGGAGGGGAAACACCATATATTTT | CASSEQGRGNTIYF
. | few | TRBJ1-5 | TRBV10-3 | TGTGCCATCAGTGAAACGGATCAGCCCCAGCATTTT | CAISETDQPQHF
. | . | TRBJ1-4 | TRBV5-1 | TGCGCCAGCAGCTTTACAGGGTTTAATGAAAAACTGTTTTTT | CASSFTGFNEKLFF
. | . | TRBJ2-5 | TRBV30 | TGTGCCTGGAGTGTACAAGCGGGAGAGACCCAGTACTTC | CAWSVQAGETQYF
TRBD1 | once | TRBJ2-2 | TRBV7-2 | TGTGCCAGCAGCTTCCAGGGGGAATTGGTGGCCGGGGAGCTGTTTTTT | CASSFQGELVAGELFF
TRBD1 | . | TRBJ2-7 | TRBV6-5 | TGTGCCAGCAGTTACTATGAGTCAGGGGGCTACGAGCAGTACTTC | CASSYYESGGYEQYF
. | . | TRBJ1-6 | TRBV6-5 | TGTGCCAGCAGTTCTGGTACCTCAGGGAATTCACCCCTCCACTTT | CASSSGTSGNSPLHF
TRBD2 | medium-sized | TRBJ2-7 | TRBV9 | TGTGCCAGCAGTGCCGGGACTAGCGGCGAGCAGTACTTC | CASSAGTSGEQYF
. | . | TRBJ2-3 | TRBV29-1 | TGCAGCGTTGTTAACCAGCGGAGCACAGATACGCAGTATTTT | CSVVNQRSTDTQYF